This T cell receptor beta chain was documented in a study of T cell repertoires in cytomegalovirus infection. Turning to the study itself: Both a matching HLA type and CMV infection were indicated by public TCR beta signatures. Points from the study as a whole: Accumulated public TCR beta family frequency recognized individuals carrying CMV together with the relevant HLA. HLA-C-restricted CMV clonotypes gave the most frequent clonotype in two of eight donors.

V shed 3 bases and J 2 bases; nucleotides not matched to a gene: 2. The CDR3 has 14 residues. CDR1 and CDR2 from the germline V gene are SQVTM and ANQGSEA. With respect to this clonotype: No antigen is known for it.

MiXCR, run by TCRdb on the reads, gives a single entry per CDR3 protein. The sample has around 330,000 distinct CDR3 sequences; 15% to 20% are singletons. The rearrangement uses TRBV29-1 and TRBJ2-3; 10 bases map to TRBD1. The specimen was PBMCs. The sequence was obtained from a human donor in good health (CMV status not recorded). Some clones in this sample may be carry-over from other donors' samples. CDR3 protein: CSVEGTGDTDTQYF. The CDR3, as DNA: TGCAGCGTTGAGGGGACAGGGGACACAGATACGCAGTATTTT.